This is a list of T cell receptor beta chains from one sample in a study of shared clonotypes between healthy human individuals. Profiling relied on immunoSEQ multiplex PCR, and the TCRdb table lists in-frame clones only, not all of them. The table lists 1,400,000 or so clones, approximately 98.5% of them singletons, with under 0.45% in the top ten. Sequenced sample: naive CD4+ T cells sorted from blood. The receptors stem from a man younger than 45 in good health. The CDR3 runs from the conserved cysteine through the conserved F or W. A D gene is named only where the DNA matches it firmly. Size values are once, few and many counts, or a class for expanded clones, and some rows have none.

clone_size,v_call,j_call,cdr3_length,d_call,cdr3_nt,cdr3_aa
NA,TRBV25-1,TRBJ2-1,16,TRBD2,TGTGCCAGCAGTGAATTCAAACTAGCGAAAAACAATGAGCAGTTCTTC,CASSEFKLAKNNEQFF
NA,TRBV4-3,TRBJ2-1,14,TRBD2,TGCGCCAGCAGCCATGGACTAGCGTCGAATGAGCAGTTCTTC,CASSHGLASNEQFF
NA,TRBV6-1,TRBJ2-7,13,NA,TGTGCCAGCAGTGAAGCTCACTGGTACGAGCAGTACTTC,CASSEAHWYEQYF
NA,TRBV15,TRBJ1-4,17,NA,TGTGCCACCAGCAGAGGGCCGTCGGGTGCAACTAATGAAAAACTGTTTTTT,CATSRGPSGATNEKLFF
NA,TRBV5-1,TRBJ2-5,15,NA,TGCGCCAGCAGCTTGTTGTCCTTAATGGAAGAGACCCAGTACTTC,CASSLLSLMEETQYF
NA,TRBV18,TRBJ2-3,17,TRBD2,TGTGCCAGCTCACAGATCCGGACTAGCGGGAGGCCAGATACGCAGTATTTT,CASSQIRTSGRPDTQYF
NA,TRBV9,TRBJ2-7,18,NA,TGTGCCAGCAGCCCACGGGGGCAGGGCCCGTCGCACATCTACGAGCAGTACTTC,CASSPRGQGPSHIYEQYF
NA,TRBV29-1,TRBJ2-2,15,TRBD2,TGCAGCGTTGAAGATCGTCTAGCGGGAGCAGGGGAGCTGTTTTTT,CSVEDRLAGAGELFF
NA,TRBV6-1,TRBJ2-7,16,NA,TGTGCCAGCAGTGAAGCGCGGGCAGTAGCCCGGTACGAGCAGTACTTC,CASSEARAVARYEQYF
NA,TRBV7-6,TRBJ1-3,17,NA,TGTGCCAGCAGCTTAGGGGCAGGAATCTTACCTGGAAACACCATATATTTT,CASSLGAGILPGNTIYF
NA,TRBV28,TRBJ2-7,14,NA,TGTGCCAGCAGTTTCCTGACAGGTAGTTACGAGCAGTACTTC,CASSFLTGSYEQYF
NA,TRBV15,TRBJ1-4,16,TRBD1,TGTGCCACCAGCAGACTAGACAGGGCCAAAAGTGAAAAACTGTTTTTT,CATSRLDRAKSEKLFF
NA,TRBV6-6,TRBJ2-7,15,TRBD2,TGTGCCAGCAGGAAAGGACTAGCGGACCCCTACGAGCAGTACTTC,CASRKGLADPYEQYF
NA,TRBV15,TRBJ1-1,16,NA,TGTGCCACCAGCAGAGATCGCAACAGTATGAACACTGAAGCTTTCTTT,CATSRDRNSMNTEAFF
NA,TRBV5-1,TRBJ2-5,18,TRBD1,TGCGCCAGCAGCTCAAATATACAGGGGTACGGAGGCCAAGAGACCCAGTACTTC,CASSSNIQGYGGQETQYF
NA,TRBV7-3,TRBJ2-5,14,NA,TGTGCCAGCAGCTTAAGGGGGATGAGGGAGACCCAGTACTTC,CASSLRGMRETQYF
NA,TRBV18,TRBJ1-5,14,NA,TGTGCCAGCTCACCACGGTCTAGTCATCAGCCCCAGCATTTT,CASSPRSSHQPQHF
NA,TRBV19,TRBJ2-3,15,NA,TGTGCCAGTAGTATCCTCGGGAGCAACACAGATACGCAGTATTTT,CASSILGSNTDTQYF
NA,TRBV28,TRBJ1-2,14,NA,TGTGCCAGCAGTACGGAAACCCGGGACGCGGGCTACACCTTC,CASSTETRDAGYTF
NA,TRBV19,TRBJ2-7,14,TRBD2,TGTGCCAGTCGTGCCAGCGGGGGACCCTACGAGCAGTACTTC,CASRASGGPYEQYF
NA,TRBV5-1,TRBJ2-3,15,NA,TGCGCCAGCAACGAAGGGGGGTCCATCACAGATACGCAGTATTTT,CASNEGGSITDTQYF
NA,TRBV9,TRBJ2-3,17,NA,TGTGCCAGCAGCCCCGGCGCAGCGCCCCATGGCACAGATACGCAGTATTTT,CASSPGAAPHGTDTQYF
NA,TRBV6-6,TRBJ2-1,15,TRBD2,TGTGCCAGAGGACTAGCGGGCGATTCCTACAATGAGCAGTTCTTC,CARGLAGDSYNEQFF
NA,TRBV5-4,TRBJ2-2,15,TRBD2,TGTGCCAGCAGCCTAGCGGGAGTAGCCACCGGGGAGCTGTTTTTT,CASSLAGVATGELFF
NA,TRBV7-2,TRBJ2-2,14,NA,TGTGCCAGCAGCTTACCGGGGACCGGAAGGGAGCTGTTTTTT,CASSLPGTGRELFF
NA,TRBV6-6,TRBJ2-1,15,NA,TGTGCCAGCAGTTACCGCAGGGGACCATACAATGAGCAGTTCTTC,CASSYRRGPYNEQFF
NA,TRBV9,TRBJ2-3,16,NA,TGTGCCAGCAGCCCCTGGCATTCGCCTAGCACAGATACGCAGTATTTT,CASSPWHSPSTDTQYF
NA,TRBV29-1,TRBJ2-1,15,TRBD2,TGCAGCGTCGGACTAGCGGGAGCCTTTTACAATGAGCAGTTCTTC,CSVGLAGAFYNEQFF
NA,TRBV4-2,TRBJ2-7,16,TRBD1,TGTGCCAGCAGCCAAGTGGGACAGGGATTTCGCTACGAGCAGTACTTC,CASSQVGQGFRYEQYF
NA,TRBV5-4,TRBJ2-3,13,NA,TGTGCCAGCAGCTTAAGGGGCACAGATACGCAGTATTTT,CASSLRGTDTQYF
NA,TRBV11-2,TRBJ2-1,18,NA,TGTGCCAGCAGCTTAGTAGTTAGCGGCGCAAGCTCCTACAATGAGCAGTTCTTC,CASSLVVSGASSYNEQFF
NA,TRBV7-6,TRBJ2-1,14,TRBD2,TGTGCCAGCAGCAAGACTAGCGGGGGGAATGAGCAGTTCTTC,CASSKTSGGNEQFF
NA,TRBV5-5,TRBJ2-5,17,TRBD1,TGTGCCAGCAGCACAACCCCCGGGACAGGGTCCCGAGAGACCCAGTACTTC,CASSTTPGTGSRETQYF
NA,TRBV14,TRBJ2-5,14,NA,TGTGCCAGCAGCCAAGAATGGGGCCGGGAGACCCAGTACTTC,CASSQEWGRETQYF
NA,TRBV7-9,TRBJ2-7,14,TRBD1,TGTGCCAGCAGCCTAAGGGACAGCTCCTACGAGCAGTACTTC,CASSLRDSSYEQYF
NA,TRBV7-8,TRBJ2-5,14,NA,TGTGCCAGCAGCTTACGGGGGGCGGGGGAGACCCAGTACTTC,CASSLRGAGETQYF
NA,TRBV5-4,TRBJ2-5,13,NA,TGTGCCAGCGCCAGACCCGGCCAAGAGACCCAGTACTTC,CASARPGQETQYF
NA,TRBV11-2,TRBJ2-1,15,TRBD2,TGTGCCAGCAGCCGACTAGCGGGAGCGTTCAATGAGCAGTTCTTC,CASSRLAGAFNEQFF
NA,TRBV18,TRBJ1-3,17,TRBD1,TGTGCCAGCTCACCGGCAGGGGGCTTAATCAGAGGAAACACCATATATTTT,CASSPAGGLIRGNTIYF
NA,TRBV6-5,TRBJ1-4,16,NA,TGTGCCAGCAGTTACCTCGGACTTGCAACTAATGAAAAACTGTTTTTT,CASSYLGLATNEKLFF
NA,TRBV28,TRBJ2-1,15,TRBD2,TGTGCCAGCAGTACAACTAGCGGACTATACAATGAGCAGTTCTTC,CASSTTSGLYNEQFF
NA,TRBV29-1,TRBJ2-1,14,TRBD2,TGCAGCGTTGCGAGCGGGAGCTCCTACAATGAGCAGTTCTTC,CSVASGSSYNEQFF
once,TRBV10-3,TRBJ1-2,15,TRBD1,TGTGCCATCAGTGAGAATGACAGGGGAAAGGATGGCTACACCTTC,CAISENDRGKDGYTF
once,TRBV14,TRBJ2-5,18,TRBD1,TGTGCCAGCAGCCAAGTCAAGGGGGCTGAGTTGGAGAGAGAGACCCAGTACTTC,CASSQVKGAELERETQYF
NA,TRBV9,TRBJ2-7,15,TRBD2,TGTGCCAGCAGCCCCCGACTAGCGGGAGGGCTCGAGCAGTACTTC,CASSPRLAGGLEQYF
NA,TRBV19,TRBJ2-5,13,NA,TGTGCCAGTAGTATCGAGGGGGGGGAGACCCAGTACTTC,CASSIEGGETQYF
NA,TRBV4-3,TRBJ1-5,18,NA,TGCGCCAGCAGCCTCCCCGGCGGGCACAGGGCCCTAGATCAGCCCCAGCATTTT,CASSLPGGHRALDQPQHF
NA,TRBV7-8,TRBJ2-2,14,NA,TGTGCCAGCAGCTGGGGGGCGAGAACCGGGGAGCTGTTTTTT,CASSWGARTGELFF
NA,TRBV5-1,TRBJ2-7,14,TRBD2,TGCGCCAGCAGCTTGGGGGCGGGAGGTAGACAGCAGTACTTC,CASSLGAGGRQQYF
NA,TRBV6-1,TRBJ1-5,11,NA,TGTGCCAGCAGTCCCCTCCAGCCCCAGCATTTT,CASSPLQPQHF
NA,TRBV2,TRBJ2-1,17,NA,TGTGCCAGCAGACCTGCGGGCCGCTGGGGAGAGGCGAATGAGCAGTTCTTC,CASRPAGRWGEANEQFF
NA,TRBV28,TRBJ1-2,16,TRBD1,TGTGCCAGCAGTGACCACCTGGGACAGTCTGACTATGGCTACACCTTC,CASSDHLGQSDYGYTF
NA,TRBV27,TRBJ1-2,17,NA,TGTGCCAGCAGCCATCTCCCTCCTCTACAGGATCCCTATGGCTACACCTTC,CASSHLPPLQDPYGYTF
few,TRBV15,TRBJ1-5,14,NA,TGTGCCACCAGCAGAGAAGTCGGCAATCAGCCCCAGCATTTT,CATSREVGNQPQHF
NA,TRBV7-6,TRBJ2-2,15,NA,TGTGCCAGCAGCTTAATCGCAGGCCCGGTGGGGGAGCTGTTTTTT,CASSLIAGPVGELFF